Listed here are 19 T cell receptor beta chains from one sample, sequenced in a study of T cells in localized non-small cell lung cancer. TCRdb's copy holds only in-frame clones and misses some; the assay was immunoSEQ multiplex PCR. Of under 150,000 clones listed, roughly 90% are singletons. The sample was peripheral blood, taken before any cancer treatment. These receptors were collected from a female donor of 60 years or more with stage I lung adenocarcinoma.

V is TRBV9 and J is TRBJ2-2; no definite D call. Trimming stripped 4 bases from V and 0 bases from J, with 10 bases between. Germline V gene data show CDR1 as SGDLS and CDR2 as YYNGEE. This CDR3 is built from 15 residues. The CDR3 DNA follows: TGTGCCAGCAGCCCCCAGCAGGCGAACACCGGGGAGCTGTTTTTT. Translation gives CASSPQQANTGELFF.

The rearrangement links TRBV19 to TRBJ2-7; D may be TRBD1 (6 bases). The CDR3 sequence is 12 residues long. Germline lookup yields CDR1 LNHDA and CDR2 SQIVND (reference sequence). CDR3 DNA sequence: TGTGCGACCCGGGACACTATTTACGAGCAGTACTTC. Residues: CATRDTIYEQYF.

This clone was observed a single time. In DNA, the CDR3 is TGTGCCAGTAAAAGGAAGACTGAGCAGTTCTTC. This encodes CASKRKTEQFF. The chain has TRBV11-2 and TRBJ2-1; D not resolved. Germline V gene lookup returns CDR1 SGHAT and CDR2 FQNNGV. Trimming pared 9 bases from V and 9 bases from J, leaving 12 bases between. The CDR3 has 11 amino acids.

The CDR3 loop is CSVELGQYNEQFF. CDR3 coding DNA: TGCAGCGTTGAGTTAGGACAGTACAATGAGCAGTTCTTC. The chain has TRBV29-1 and TRBJ2-1; tentative D call: TRBD1 (6 bases). V lost 3 bases and J 4 bases, leaving 10 bases between the germline ends. CDR1 is SQVTM, CDR2 ANQGSEA, per germline. This CDR3 comprises 13 residues.

The chain combines TRBV28 with TRBJ2-7; TRBD1 aligns across 9 bases. After removal of 5 bases from V and 5 bases from J, the junction contained 7 bases not matched to a gene. In germline, CDR1 is MDHEN, CDR2 SYDVKM. The CDR3 extends over 14 amino acids. The CDR3, as DNA: TGTGCCAGCAGTCGTGGGGGGACAGGGCACGAGCAGTACTTC. Protein sequence: CASSRGGTGHEQYF. Combining the CDR3 with reference TRBV28 and TRBJ2-7 gives the whole variable domain DVKVTQSSRYLVKRTGEKVFLECVQDMDHENMFWYRQDPGLGLRLIYFSYDVKMKEKGDIPEGYSVSREKKERFSLILESASTNQTSMYLCASSRGGTGHEQYFGPGTRLTVT.

The chain recombines TRBV19 with TRBJ1-2; 8 nucleotides align to TRBD1. The V gene end was trimmed by 7 bases and the J gene end by 5 bases; junction bases not matched to a gene: 9. Germline V gene sequence: CDR1 LNHDA, CDR2 SQIVND (reference sequence). This CDR3 region has 14 residues. CDR3 residues: CASNAGGFRYGYTF. In DNA, the CDR3 is TGTGCCAGTAACGCAGGGGGCTTTCGGTATGGCTACACCTTC. Combining the CDR3 with reference TRBV19 and TRBJ1-2 gives the whole variable domain DGGITQSPKYLFRKEGQNVTLSCEQNLNHDAMYWYRQDPGQGLRLIYYSQIVNDFQKGDIAEGYSVSREKKESFPLTVTSAQKNPTAFYLCASNAGGFRYGYTFGSGTRLTVV.

The chain carries TRBV28 and TRBJ1-4; 9 nucleotides line up with TRBD1. Germline V gene sequence: CDR1 MDHEN, CDR2 SYDVKM. The V and J ends lost 6 bases and 8 bases, in that order; junction bases with no gene match: 10. The CDR3 is made up of 15 amino acids. The DNA for the CDR3 is TGTGCCAGCAGCGGGACAGGGACTTTGGGGGAAAAACTGTTTTTT. It is translated as CASSGTGTLGEKLFF.

This clone is a singleton in its sample. The chain employs TRBV20-1 and TRBJ1-2; D unresolved. The CDR3 is 11 amino acids. The germline CDR1 and CDR2 sequences are DFQATT and SNEGSKA (reference sequence). The V and J ends lost 0 bases and 13 bases respectively, with 12 bases between them. The CDR3 here is CSARDPPRATF. The CDR3 DNA is TGCAGTGCTAGAGATCCCCCCCGCGCCACCTTC.

This clone has a single count. This rearrangement joins TRBV28 to TRBJ2-4; tentatively, D is TRBD2 (6 bases). Trimming took 5 bases from V and 0 from J, leaving 14 bases between them. The V gene's germline CDR1 is MDHEN and CDR2 SYDVKM. The CDR3 spans 16 residues. The CDR3 coding sequence is TGTGCCAGCAGTACACGGGACTCTGGAGCCAAAAACATTCAGTACTTC. This sequence encodes CASSTRDSGAKNIQYF.

This rearrangement joins TRBV7-2 to TRBJ2-2, with 11 bases identical to TRBD1. Trimming cost V 5 bases and J 7 bases; bases outside gene matches: 6. Germline CDR1 and CDR2: SGHTA and FQGNSA. The CDR3 totals 15 residues. CDR3 DNA: TGTGCCAGCAGCAAAAGGACAGGGGGCATCGGGGAGCTGTTTTTT. Translating gives CASSKRTGGIGELFF.

This clone was detected a few times. The chain joins TRBV19 to TRBJ2-1; tentative D call: TRBD2 (5 bases). Trimming cost V 3 bases and J 4 bases, with 7 bases left between them. The CDR3 is made up of 13 amino acids. The germline gives CDR1 LNHDA, CDR2 SQIVND (reference sequence). The CDR3 coding sequence is TGTGCCAGTAGTATCGGGAATTACAATGAGCAGTTCTTC. It yields the protein CASSIGNYNEQFF.

This clone appeared a few times. V gene TRBV20-1 combines with J gene TRBJ2-7; D unclear. V was trimmed by 6 bases and J by 7 bases, leaving 13 bases between them. CDR1 is DFQATT, CDR2 SNEGSKA, per germline (reference sequence). The CDR3 loop spans 11 amino acids. DNA of the CDR3: TGCAGTGCGGGAAAAGTAGGGGAGCAGTACTTC. Translation: CSAGKVGEQYF.

V usage is TRBV7-9 and J usage is TRBJ2-2; D gene ambiguous. The CDR3 runs to 12 residues. Germline CDR1 and CDR2: SEHNR and FQNEAQ (reference sequence). Trimming took 4 bases from V and 2 from J, leaving 2 bases between them. The CDR3 here is CASSSNTGELFF. CDR3 bases: TGTGCCAGCAGCTCCAACACCGGGGAGCTGTTTTTT.

The chain has TRBV29-1 and TRBJ2-1; TRBD1 matches at 7 bases. The V gene's germline CDR1 is SQVTM and CDR2 ANQGSEA. This CDR3 has 15 residues. J gave up 2 bases and V 2 bases, and 6 bases lay outside the gene matches. The CDR3 here is CSVEIQGMPYNEQFF. CDR3 DNA: TGCAGCGTTGAAATACAGGGGATGCCCTACAATGAGCAGTTCTTC.

The chain joins TRBV10-1 to TRBJ2-1; no definite D call. This CDR3 region has 11 residues. Germline CDR1 and CDR2: WNHNN and SYGVQD (reference sequence). With 6 bases removed from V and 6 bases from J, the gap between germline ends came to 6 bases. The CDR3 protein is CASSFSNEQFF. DNA for the CDR3: TGCGCCAGCAGCTTCTCCAATGAGCAGTTCTTC.

The V call is TRBV29-1, the J call TRBJ2-3; either TRBD1 or TRBD2 may fit D (7 bases each). Germline lookup yields CDR1 SQVTM and CDR2 ANQGSEA. Deletions cut 7 bases from V and 0 bases from J, with 14 bases between. The CDR3 length is 14 residues. For the CDR3, the DNA is TGCAGCGAGCAGGGGGGGTCTAGCACAGATACGCAGTATTTT. Translation: CSEQGGSSTDTQYF.

The V and J genes are TRBV29-1 and TRBJ1-2, with 8 positions matching TRBD1. This CDR3 is built from 12 residues. V lost 7 bases, J lost 7 bases, and 8 bases stayed unmatched. Per the germline V gene, CDR1 is SQVTM and CDR2 is ANQGSEA. CDR3 amino acids: CSGAGGQGGYTF. The CDR3 region has the DNA TGCAGCGGGGCCGGCGGACAGGGTGGCTACACCTTC.

The chain joins TRBV2 to TRBJ1-2; 8 bases are shared with TRBD1. This CDR3 is 16 amino acids long. Germline V CDR1 and CDR2: SNHLY, FYNNEI. After removal of 3 bases from V and 7 bases from J, the junction contained 13 bases not matched to a gene. For the CDR3, the DNA is TGTGCCAGCAGTGACTCCCTTGCCGGGACAGGCGTTGGCTACACCTTC. Protein product: CASSDSLAGTGVGYTF.

The genes are TRBV19 and TRBJ2-7, with TRBD2 matching over 8 bases. The germline gives CDR1 LNHDA, CDR2 SQIVND (reference sequence). The V and J ends lost 4 bases and 2 bases, in that order; junction bases with no gene match: 4. This CDR3 has 14 residues. The CDR3, as DNA: TGTGCCAGTAGTACCGGACTAGCAACCTACGAGCAGTACTTC. Translation: CASSTGLATYEQYF.